This TCR beta chain was identified in a study of blood T cell repertoires in COVID-19. For the study at large: T cells, B-cell-depleted T cells, or PBMCs supplied cDNA or gDNA.

Methods used by the authors: Estimated nucleated cell counts came from reference gene primer amplification. TCRdb keeps only in-frame clones here, not all; method: immunoSEQ multiplex PCR. The DNA gave D and trimming, while V, J and clone size come from that table. The top ten clones hold approximately 6% of a sample with about 250,000 clones, about 83% of them seen once. Germline loops: CDR1 LGHNA, CDR2 YNFKEQ. V dropped 1 base and J dropped 6; count of bases not matched to a gene: 2. This CDR3 is 15 amino acids long. Material: peripheral blood. This clonotype was obtained from a woman over 75 with COVID-19, enrolled during active disease. The J gene is TRBJ1-4, the V gene TRBV4-2; the match to TRBD1 covers 10 bases. The CDR3 DNA follows: TGTGCCAGCAGCCAAGGACAGGGGGCAGATGAAAAACTGTTTTTT. Its translation: CASSQGQGADEKLFF.